The 3 T cell receptor beta chains given below trace back to one sample, sequenced in a study of T cells in Graves' hyperthyroidism and ophthalmopathy. Using RNA transcripts as the source, TCR beta CDR3 regions were amplified. HTBI primers were employed in a first-round RT-PCR of the TCR CDR3. TCRdb analysed the multiplex PCR reads with MiXCR anew, one entry per CDR3 protein. The sample consists of approximately 400,000 distinct CDR3 sequences, roughly 19% of them appearing once. Sample: blood. The receptors originated from a woman in her late teens or twenties with Graves' hyperthyroidism.

This clonotype was observed at least ten times. The chain employs TRBV3-1 and TRBJ1-1, with unresolved D. The CDR3 has 12 amino acids. Germline V gene lookup returns CDR1 LGHDT and CDR2 YNNKEL (reference sequence). V lost 3 bases to trimming and J lost 5 bases, with 7 bases between them. The CDR3 nucleotides read TGTGCCAGCAGCCAGGGAAGGACTGAAGCTTTCTTT. This sequence encodes CASSQGRTEAFF.

The chain uses TRBV2 and TRBJ1-3, with TRBD1 matching over 9 bases. With V trimmed by 9 bases and J by 2 bases, 2 bases remained unmatched. The CDR3 sequence is 13 residues long. Germline lookup yields CDR1 SNHLY and CDR2 FYNNEI. This CDR3 reads CARRQGAGNTIYF. The CDR3 DNA sequence: TGTGCCAGACGACAGGGGGCTGGAAACACCATATATTTT.

In its sample, this clonotype was seen many times. V is TRBV19 and J is TRBJ1-5; D is possibly TRBD1 (5 bases). Germline CDR1 LNHDA, CDR2 SQIVND (reference sequence). CDR3 length: 12 residues. Trimming cost V 3 bases and J 7 bases, with 7 bases left between them. CDR3 DNA sequence: TGTGCCAGTAGTATTAGGGGCCAGCCCCAGCATTTT. Its translation: CASSIRGQPQHF.